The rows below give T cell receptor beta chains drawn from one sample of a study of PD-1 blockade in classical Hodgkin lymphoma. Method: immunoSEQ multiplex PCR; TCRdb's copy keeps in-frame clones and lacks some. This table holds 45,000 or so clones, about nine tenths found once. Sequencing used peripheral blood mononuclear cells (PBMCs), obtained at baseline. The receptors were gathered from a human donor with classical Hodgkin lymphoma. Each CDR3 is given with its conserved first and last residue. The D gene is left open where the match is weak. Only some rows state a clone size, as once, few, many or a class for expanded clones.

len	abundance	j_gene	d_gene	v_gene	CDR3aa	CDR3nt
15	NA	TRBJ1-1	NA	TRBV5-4	CASSSHWGLNTEAFF	TGTGCCAGCAGCTCCCATTGGGGCCTGAACACTGAAGCTTTCTTT
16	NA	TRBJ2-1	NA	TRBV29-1	CSVEVGGGFSYNEQFF	TGCAGCGTTGAAGTAGGCGGGGGCTTCTCCTACAATGAGCAGTTCTTC
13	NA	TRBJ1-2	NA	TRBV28	CASSSEANYGYTF	TGTGCCAGCAGTTCAGAAGCTAACTATGGCTACACCTTC
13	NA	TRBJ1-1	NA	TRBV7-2	CASSWDAAGKAFF	TGTGCCAGCAGCTGGGACGCAGCGGGTAAAGCTTTCTTT
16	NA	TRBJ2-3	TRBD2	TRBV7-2	CASSPRTSGGLDTQYF	TGTGCCAGCAGCCCCCGGACTAGCGGGGGGTTGGATACGCAGTATTTT
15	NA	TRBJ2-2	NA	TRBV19	CASSIGWVDTGELFF	TGTGCCAGTAGTATCGGGTGGGTTGACACCGGGGAGCTGTTTTTT
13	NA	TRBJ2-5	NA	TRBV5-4	CASSLKGAETQYF	TGTGCCAGCAGCTTGAAGGGAGCGGAGACCCAGTACTTC
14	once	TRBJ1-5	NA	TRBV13	CASSLGSGSQPQHF	TGTGCCAGCAGCTTAGGGTCGGGGTCCCAGCCCCAGCATTTT
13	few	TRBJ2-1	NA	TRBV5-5	CASSFDLLREQFF	TGTGCCAGCAGCTTTGACCTCCTCCGGGAGCAGTTCTTC
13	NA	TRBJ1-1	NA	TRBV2	CASGIIGNTEAFF	TGTGCCAGCGGGATTATAGGGAACACTGAAGCTTTCTTT
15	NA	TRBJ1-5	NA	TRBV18	CASSEPGRPDQPQHF	TGTGCCAGCTCAGAGCCGGGACGCCCCGATCAGCCCCAGCATTTT
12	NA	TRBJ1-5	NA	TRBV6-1	CASRALNQPQHF	TGTGCCAGCAGGGCCCTGAATCAGCCCCAGCATTTT
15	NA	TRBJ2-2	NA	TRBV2	CASSEVAGYTGELFF	TGTGCCAGCAGTGAAGTCGCAGGATACACCGGGGAGCTGTTTTTT
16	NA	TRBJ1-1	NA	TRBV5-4	CASSRTGTPMNTEAFF	TGTGCCAGCAGCCGAACCGGGACACCGATGAACACTGAAGCTTTCTTT
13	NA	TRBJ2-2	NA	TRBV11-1	CASSQGGAGELFF	TGTGCCAGCAGCCAGGGGGGGGCCGGGGAGCTGTTTTTT
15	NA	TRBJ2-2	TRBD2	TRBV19	CASSMGGFRTGELFF	TGTGCCAGTAGTATGGGGGGGTTTCGCACCGGGGAGCTGTTTTTT
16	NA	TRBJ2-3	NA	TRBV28	CASSSQGGSRVDTQYF	TGTGCCAGCAGCTCCCAGGGGGGTAGCCGGGTCGATACGCAGTATTTT
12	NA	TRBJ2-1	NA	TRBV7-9	CASSSLPDEQFF	TGTGCCAGCAGCTCGCTGCCGGATGAGCAGTTCTTC
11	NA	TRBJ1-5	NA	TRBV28	CASSWGPPQHF	TGTGCCAGCAGTTGGGGCCCACCCCAGCATTTT
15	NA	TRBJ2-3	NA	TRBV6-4	CASSERGRPTDTQYF	TGTGCCAGCAGTGAGAGGGGCCGACCCACAGATACGCAGTATTTT
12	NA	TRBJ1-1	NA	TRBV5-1	CASSKQGPEAFF	TGCGCCAGCAGCAAGCAGGGCCCTGAAGCTTTCTTT
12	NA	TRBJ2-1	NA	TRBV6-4	CASSDGHNEQFF	TGTGCCAGCAGTGACGGCCACAATGAGCAGTTCTTC
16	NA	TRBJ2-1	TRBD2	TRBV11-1	CASSLRSGGTYNEQFF	TGTGCCAGCAGCTTACGTAGCGGGGGGACCTACAATGAGCAGTTCTTC
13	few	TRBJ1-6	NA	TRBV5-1	CASSLSGRSALHF	TGCGCCAGCAGCTTGTCGGGACGGAGCGCCCTCCACTTT
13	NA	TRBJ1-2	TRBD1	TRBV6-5	CASSPYRGQGYTF	TGTGCCAGCAGTCCTTACAGGGGGCAAGGCTACACCTTC
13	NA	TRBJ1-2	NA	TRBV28	CASSLPGTVGYTF	TGTGCCAGCAGTTTACCCGGGACTGTAGGCTACACCTTC
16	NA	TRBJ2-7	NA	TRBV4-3	CASSQEVPDQSYEQYF	TGCGCCAGCAGCCAAGAGGTCCCGGATCAGTCCTACGAGCAGTACTTC
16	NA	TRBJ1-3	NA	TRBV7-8	CASSLVGGQGGNTIYF	TGTGCCAGCAGCTTAGTCGGGGGCCAGGGGGGAAACACCATATATTTT
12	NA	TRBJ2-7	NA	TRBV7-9	CASAYISYEQYF	TGTGCCAGCGCATATATCTCCTACGAGCAGTACTTC
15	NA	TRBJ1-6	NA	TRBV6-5	CASSYRGVTNSPLHF	TGTGCCAGCAGTTACCGGGGGGTGACGAATTCACCCCTCCACTTT
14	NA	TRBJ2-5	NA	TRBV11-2	CASSFMALQETQYF	TGTGCCAGCAGCTTCATGGCCCTCCAAGAGACCCAGTACTTC
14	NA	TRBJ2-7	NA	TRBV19	CASSIRVFHYEQYF	TGTGCCAGTAGTATCCGGGTCTTCCACTACGAGCAGTACTTC
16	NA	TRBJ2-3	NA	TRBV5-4	CASSLGGRTSTDTQYF	TGTGCCAGCAGCTTGGGGGGCCGTACTAGCACAGATACGCAGTATTTT
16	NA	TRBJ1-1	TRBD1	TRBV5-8	CASSLVTGVKNTEAFF	TGTGCCAGCAGCTTGGTGACAGGGGTTAAGAACACTGAAGCTTTCTTT
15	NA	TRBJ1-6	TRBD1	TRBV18	CASSPDRGRNSPLHF	TGTGCCAGCTCACCCGACAGGGGGCGTAATTCACCCCTCCACTTT
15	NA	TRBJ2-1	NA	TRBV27	CASSLSGGPYNEQFF	TGTGCCAGCAGTTTATCTGGCGGGCCCTACAATGAGCAGTTCTTC
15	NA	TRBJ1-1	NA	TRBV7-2	CASSPNDRAHTEAFF	TGTGCCAGCAGCCCGAACGACAGAGCACACACTGAAGCTTTCTTT
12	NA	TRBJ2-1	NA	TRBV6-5	CASSTQGGEQFF	TGTGCCAGCAGTACCCAGGGTGGTGAGCAGTTCTTC
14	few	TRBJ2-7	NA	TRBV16	CASSQSRGLYEQYF	TGTGCCAGCAGCCAATCGAGGGGCTTGTACGAGCAGTACTTC
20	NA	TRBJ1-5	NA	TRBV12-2	CASRLRSIRRRILSNQPQHF	TGTGCAAGTCGCTTAAGGTCAATTCGTCGTCGCATCCTCAGCAATCAGCCCCAGCATTTT
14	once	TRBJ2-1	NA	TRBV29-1	CSVPNGLTYNEQFF	TGCAGCGTTCCGAACGGTCTAACCTACAATGAGCAGTTCTTC
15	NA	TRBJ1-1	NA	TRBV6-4	CASSPTGGWNTEAFF	TGTGCCAGCAGCCCGACCGGGGGCTGGAACACTGAAGCTTTCTTT
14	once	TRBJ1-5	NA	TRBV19	CASSIGGAGQPQHF	TGTGCCAGTAGTATCGGGGGCGCGGGACAGCCCCAGCATTTT
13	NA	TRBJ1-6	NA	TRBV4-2	CASSQESGSPLHF	TGTGCCAGCAGCCAAGAGAGTGGCTCACCCCTCCACTTT
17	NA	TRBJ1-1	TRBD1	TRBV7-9	CASSSPGQGALGTEAFF	TGTGCCAGCAGCTCACCGGGACAGGGGGCTCTGGGGACTGAAGCTTTCTTT
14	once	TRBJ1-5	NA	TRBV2	CASSTDSLNQPQHF	TGTGCCAGCAGCACGGACAGCCTAAATCAGCCCCAGCATTTT
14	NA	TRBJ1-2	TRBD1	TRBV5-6	CASSGTGGIHGYTF	TGTGCCAGCAGCGGGACAGGGGGGATTCATGGCTACACCTTC
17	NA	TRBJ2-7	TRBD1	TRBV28	CASSLYSWGTAAYEQYF	TGTGCCAGCAGTCTCTACTCGTGGGGGACAGCAGCCTACGAGCAGTACTTC
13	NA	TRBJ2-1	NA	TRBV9	CASSVAGRNEQFF	TGTGCCAGCAGCGTAGCTGGAAGGAATGAGCAGTTCTTC
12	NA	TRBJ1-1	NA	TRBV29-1	CSGTDLVTEAFF	TGCAGCGGGACAGATTTGGTCACTGAAGCTTTCTTT
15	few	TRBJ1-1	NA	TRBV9	CASSVGAGSNTEAFF	TGTGCCAGCAGCGTCGGGGCAGGATCGAACACTGAAGCTTTCTTT
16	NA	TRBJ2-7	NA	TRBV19	CASSIDLAGSSYEQYF	TGTGCCAGTAGTATAGACCTAGCCGGTAGCTCCTACGAGCAGTACTTC
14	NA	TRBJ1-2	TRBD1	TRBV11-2	CASSRTGGKEGYTF	TGTGCCAGCAGCCGGACAGGGGGCAAGGAGGGCTACACCTTC